This is a list of T cell receptor beta chains from one sample in a study of blood T cell repertoires in COVID-19. Libraries were prepared by immunoSEQ multiplex PCR; TCRdb keeps only in-frame clonotypes and omits some of them. This repertoire shows 45,000 to 50,000 clones, 65% to 90% found once; its top ten account for 7% to 8.5%. Specimen: peripheral blood. The receptors come from a man in his forties with acute or convalescent COVID-19. CDR3s include the opening cysteine and the closing phenylalanine or tryptophan. The D gene is left open where the match is weak. Some rows have no size entry. The others give once, few or many, or a class for an expanded clone.

CDR3aa | CDR3nt | j_gene | d_gene | abundance | v_gene
CSADRSTDTQYF | TGCAGCGCCGACAGAAGCACAGATACGCAGTATTTT | TRBJ2-3 | - | - | TRBV29-1
CASSSGQPNQPQHF | TGTGCCAGCAGCTCGGGACAGCCTAATCAGCCCCAGCATTTT | TRBJ1-5 | TRBD1 | - | TRBV7-2
CASSLMGVGYTF | TGTGCCAGCAGCTTAATGGGCGTTGGCTACACCTTC | TRBJ1-2 | - | - | TRBV7-9
CASSSLAGLAKNIQYF | TGCGCCAGCAGCTCCCTAGCGGGGCTAGCCAAAAACATTCAGTACTTC | TRBJ2-4 | TRBD2 | - | TRBV5-1
CASRRGGKNTEAFF | TGTGCCAGCAGAAGAGGGGGTAAGAACACTGAAGCTTTCTTT | TRBJ1-1 | - | once | TRBV6-5
CASSLRQRGGLNEKLFF | TGTGCCAGCAGTTTGAGGCAGCGAGGGGGCCTAAATGAAAAACTGTTTTTT | TRBJ1-4 | TRBD1 | once | TRBV27
CASSSTVTYGYTF | TGTGCCAGCAGTTCCACAGTTACCTATGGCTACACCTTC | TRBJ1-2 | - | few | TRBV12-3/TRBV12-4
CASSDSLAGGSFF | TGTGCCAGCAGCGATTCCCTAGCGGGGGGTTCCTTTTTT | TRBJ2-3 | TRBD2 | - | TRBV9
CASSLAGQGFEKLFF | TGCGCCAGCAGCTTGGCCGGACAGGGGTTTGAAAAACTGTTTTTT | TRBJ1-4 | TRBD1 | - | TRBV5-1
CASSLARGRRTGELFF | TGTGCCAGCAGCTTAGCAAGGGGGCGCAGGACCGGGGAGCTGTTTTTT | TRBJ2-2 | TRBD1 | - | TRBV7-2
CASSRTNQPQHF | TGTGCCAGCAGCCGGACAAATCAGCCCCAGCATTTT | TRBJ1-5 | - | - | TRBV28
CASSVPAGDTQYF | TGTGCCAGCAGCGTCCCGGCGGGGGATACGCAGTATTTT | TRBJ2-3 | - | - | TRBV9
CASTDRRPNQPQHF | TGTGCCAGTACGGACAGGCGTCCCAATCAGCCCCAGCATTTT | TRBJ1-5 | TRBD1 | - | TRBV19
CSVATGGEQPQHF | TGCAGCGTTGCGACAGGGGGCGAACAGCCCCAGCATTTT | TRBJ1-5 | TRBD1 | once | TRBV29-1
CASSWTGGVYEQYF | TGTGCCAGCAGCTGGACAGGGGGCGTGTACGAGCAGTACTTC | TRBJ2-7 | TRBD1 | - | TRBV5-6
CASASGGAGANVLTF | TGTGCCAGTGCCAGTGGGGGCGCCGGGGCCAACGTCCTGACTTTC | TRBJ2-6 | - | - | TRBV19
CASSPRFPGGEAFF | TGTGCCAGCAGCCCACGGTTCCCAGGGGGTGAAGCTTTCTTT | TRBJ1-1 | TRBD1 | - | TRBV9
CATSSGLNYGYTF | TGTGCCACCAGTAGCGGACTTAACTATGGCTACACCTTC | TRBJ1-2 | - | - | TRBV24-1
CASSAGGDNSPLHF | TGCGCCAGCAGCGCAGGGGGCGATAATTCACCCCTCCACTTT | TRBJ1-6 | TRBD1 | - | TRBV5-1